The sequence of this TCR beta chain was determined in a study of shared clonotypes between healthy human individuals. Study as a whole: Each donor contributed plates that comprised three CD4 naive, three CD4 memory, two CD8 naive and one CD8 memory. Whole-study results and caveats: A limitation of the genetic and exposure-history diversity represented arose from few donors.

The table came from immunoSEQ multiplex PCR; TCRdb's copy has only in-frame clones and leaves some out. The table lists under 2,000,000 clones, around 96% of them singletons. Germline V lookup: CDR1 MNHNY, CDR2 SVGAGI (reference sequence). The J segment lost 3 bases and the V segment lost 5 bases, leaving 6 bases of the junction unmatched. The CDR3 runs to 15 residues. Naive CD8 populations comprised CD45RO-negative cells positively selected for CCR7, excluding terminally differentiated effector memory CD45RA+ cells. All of the donors resided in Nashville, Tennessee, and each was a Caucasian adult. This clone was counted a single time. Its antigen remains unknown.

The clonotype comes from a young man in good health. The sample comprised naive CD8+ T cells sorted from blood. The chain couples TRBV6-6 to TRBJ2-7; TRBD2 agrees at 11 bases. The CDR3 sequence: CASSPTSGGLYEQYF. CDR3 nucleotides: TGTGCCAGCAGTCCAACTAGCGGGGGACTCTACGAGCAGTACTTC.